This T cell receptor beta chain was observed in a study of regulatory T cells in long-lasting Graves disease. Trimming took 0 bases from V and 5 from J; bases not matched to a gene: 10. Germline V gene data show CDR1 as SGDLS and CDR2 as YYNGEE. This CDR3 has 16 amino acids. Time point defined: newly diagnosed GD, antithyroid drugs for less than 3 months. Generation of the TCR library employed RNA extracted from PBMCs. Graves' disease diagnosis followed American Thyroid Association guidelines. Construction of the TCR beta libraries employed iRepertoire HTBI primers in conjunction with Arm-PCR of CDR3 regions. Via MiXCR, TCRdb re-called the multiplex PCR reads, giving one row per CDR3 protein. Here the sample spans about 210,000 distinct CDR3 sequences, roughly a fifth being singletons. Many counts were recorded for this clonotype. This sample also appeared in a second study, on T cells in Graves' hyperthyroidism and ophthalmopathy.

The TCR comes from a woman under 40 with Graves disease. V and J are TRBV9 and TRBJ2-5, with 7 bases that match TRBD2. The sequencing here drew on peripheral blood mononuclear cells (PBMCs), taken at new diagnosis, from a patient treated with antithyroid drugs. The CDR3 DNA reads TGTGCCAGCAGCGTAGGTAGTATTGGGGGAGGGGAGACCCAGTACTTC. This encodes CASSVGSIGGGETQYF.